This TCR beta chain was documented in a study of spatial heterogeneity in lung cancer. Turning to the study itself: Among detected sequences, beta-chain ones consistently exceeded alpha-chain ones in number.

Overall study results and limits: The appearance of ubiquitous expanded tumor TCRs in blood was greater at resection than follow-up.

This clonotype was detected ten times or more. Its target is unknown. Time point denoted: sample taken at primary tumor resection. Whole RNA, which was extracted from tumor, nontumor lung tissue or frozen PBMC, was sequenced without any cell sorting. The roughly 79 donors had untreated early-stage non-small cell lung cancer. V trimming: 4 bases; J trimming: 5 bases; junction bases outside the gene matches: 5. Germline-derived CDR1 and CDR2 are LGHNA and YSLEER. The CDR3 totals 14 residues. MiXCR was run by TCRdb on the 5' RACE reads, yielding one entry per CDR3 protein. The data show tens of thousands of distinct CDR3 sequences, approximately 12% seen once.

The chain links TRBV4-3 to TRBJ2-1; 7 nucleotides match TRBD1. The specimen comprised PBMCs, sampled at surgery. This receptor was identified in a male donor with early-stage non-small cell lung cancer. The CDR3 coding sequence is TGCGCCAGCAGCCCGGGACAGCAGCACAATGAGCAGTTCTTC. Translating gives CASSPGQQHNEQFF.